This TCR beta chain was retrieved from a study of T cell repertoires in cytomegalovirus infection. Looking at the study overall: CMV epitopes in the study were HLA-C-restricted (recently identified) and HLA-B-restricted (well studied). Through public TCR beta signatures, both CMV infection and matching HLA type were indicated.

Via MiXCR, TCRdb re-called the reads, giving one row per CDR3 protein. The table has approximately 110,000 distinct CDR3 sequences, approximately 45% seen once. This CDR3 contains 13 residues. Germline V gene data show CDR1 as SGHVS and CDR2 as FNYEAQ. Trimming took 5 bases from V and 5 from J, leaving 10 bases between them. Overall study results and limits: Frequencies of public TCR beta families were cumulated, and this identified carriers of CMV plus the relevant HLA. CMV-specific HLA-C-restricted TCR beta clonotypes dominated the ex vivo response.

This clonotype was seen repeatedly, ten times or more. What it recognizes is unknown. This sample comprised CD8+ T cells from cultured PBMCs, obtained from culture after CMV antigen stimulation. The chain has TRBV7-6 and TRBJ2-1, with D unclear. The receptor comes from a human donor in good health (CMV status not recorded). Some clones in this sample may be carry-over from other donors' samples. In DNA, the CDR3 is TGTGCCAGCAGCCTCGGACCAGACAATGAGCAGTTCTTC. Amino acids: CASSLGPDNEQFF.